This T cell receptor beta chain comes out of a study of shared clonotypes between healthy human individuals. The overall study: CD4 naive and CD4 memory each took three plates per donor, while CD8 naive took two and CD8 memory one. Study findings and constraints: Non-shared clonotypes had lower generation probabilities than clonotypes shared by all four sorted-subset donors. Relative to memory subsets, naive subsets generally showed larger estimated richness.

Every donor, a Caucasian adult, lived in Nashville, Tennessee. The CDR3 loop spans 14 amino acids. CDR1 and CDR2 from the germline V gene are MNHEY and SVGAGI. V lost 2 bases, J lost 10 bases, and 14 bases lay in between. Note on this clone: Its specificity is not known.

The method was immunoSEQ multiplex PCR; TCRdb's version includes in-frame clones alone and lacks a portion of them. The sample has approximately 2.5 million clones, approximately 93% seen once. The chain combines TRBV6-5 with TRBJ1-4; maybe TRBD1 (5 bases). The TCR was taken from a man aged 18 to 29 in good health. Some clones in this sample may be carry-over from other donors' samples. Source material: naive CD4+ T cells from PBMCs. The subset: CD45RA+ positively selected. The CDR3 region is CASSYGAGGGKLFF. The CDR3 coding sequence is TGTGCCAGCAGTTACGGGGCGGGAGGCGGAAAACTGTTTTTT.